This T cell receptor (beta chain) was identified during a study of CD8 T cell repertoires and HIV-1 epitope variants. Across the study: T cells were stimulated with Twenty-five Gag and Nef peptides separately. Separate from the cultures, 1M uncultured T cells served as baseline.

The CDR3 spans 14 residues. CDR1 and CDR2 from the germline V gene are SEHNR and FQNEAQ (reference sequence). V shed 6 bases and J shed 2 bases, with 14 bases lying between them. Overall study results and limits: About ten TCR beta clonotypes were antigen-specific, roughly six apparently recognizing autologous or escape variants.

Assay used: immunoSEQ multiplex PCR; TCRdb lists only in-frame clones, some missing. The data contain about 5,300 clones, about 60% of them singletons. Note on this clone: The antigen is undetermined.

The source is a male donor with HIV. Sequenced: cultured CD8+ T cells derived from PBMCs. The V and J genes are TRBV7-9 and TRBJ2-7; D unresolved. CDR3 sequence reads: CASSSDVSAYEQYF. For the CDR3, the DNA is TGTGCCAGCAGTTCAGATGTCTCGGCCTACGAGCAGTACTTC.